Each of the 30 T cell receptor beta chains below was sequenced from the same sample in a study of blood T cell repertoires in COVID-19. Profiling relied on immunoSEQ multiplex PCR, and the TCRdb table lists in-frame clones only, not all of them. This sample carries roughly 260,000 clones, more than 75% of them seen once, and the ten largest clones take less than 3%. Sequencing was performed on peripheral blood. Receptors were obtained from a woman in her 50s with acute or convalescent COVID-19.

CDR3 in amino acids: CASSPRGAGFDGELFF. The CDR3 nucleotides are TGTGCCAGCAGCCCGCGGGGGGCGGGGTTCGACGGGGAGCTGTTTTTT. This chain links TRBV7-3 with TRBJ2-2; 8 bases line up with TRBD2. This CDR3 is 16 amino acids long. J gave up 7 bases and V 5 bases, and 12 bases lay outside the gene matches. The germline CDR1 and CDR2 sequences are SGHTA and FQGTGA.

The chain joins TRBV5-4 to TRBJ1-2; D not certain. Germline values: CDR1 SGHNT, CDR2 YYREEE (reference sequence). The CDR3 sequence is 12 residues long. Trimming left V 0 bases short and J 8 bases short, with 8 bases between. CDR3 nucleotide sequence: TGTGCCAGCAGCTTGGGCGTACGGGGCTACACCTTC. Amino acid sequence: CASSLGVRGYTF.

V and J are TRBV7-8 and TRBJ1-2, with D possibly matching TRBD1 (5 bases). This CDR3 spans 13 amino acids. Germline V CDR1 and CDR2: SGHVS, FQNEAQ. The V end lost 1 base, the J end lost 9 bases, and 12 bases lay between the germline ends. CDR3: CASSLVQDYSYTF. The CDR3 coding sequence is TGTGCCAGCAGCTTAGTACAGGATTATAGCTACACCTTC.

This clone was recorded a few times. The rearrangement joins TRBV9 to TRBJ1-1; D possibly corresponds to TRBD1 (5 bases). Germline V CDR1 and CDR2: SGDLS, YYNGEE. This CDR3 has 14 amino acids. Between the trimmed V and J ends, which lost 2 bases and 5 bases, there was a span of 13 bases. This CDR3 reads CASSVGRVGTEAFF. Written as DNA, the CDR3 is TGTGCCAGCAGCGTTGGCAGGGTGGGGACTGAAGCTTTCTTT.

The CDR3: CASSLGTSDYNEQFF. CDR3 DNA: TGTGCCAGCAGCCTCGGGACTAGCGATTACAATGAGCAGTTCTTC. The genes are TRBV6-1 and TRBJ2-1; 10 bases line up with TRBD2. The germline V gene encodes CDR1 MNHNS and CDR2 SASEGT. Trimming removed 6 bases from V and 4 bases from J; junction bases left unmatched: 6. There are 15 residues in the CDR3.

The rearrangement uses TRBV18 and TRBJ1-1; D gene unclear. The ends were cut back, 6 bases at V and 1 base at J, with 9 bases in the middle. The CDR3 is 13 amino acids. Germline V gives CDR1 KGHSH, CDR2 LQKENI. The CDR3 DNA reads as TGTGCCAGCTCGCGGGGAGGGAACACTGAAGCTTTCTTT. Its protein is CASSRGGNTEAFF.

V gene TRBV5-1 combines with J gene TRBJ2-3, with TRBD2 identical over 9 bases. J lost 4 bases, V lost 4 bases, and 10 bases had no gene match. Per the germline V gene, CDR1 is SGHRS and CDR2 is YFSETQ. There are 16 residues in the CDR3. The CDR3 sequence is CASSPSLAGTPDTQYF. As DNA, the CDR3 is TGCGCCAGCAGCCCGAGTCTAGCGGGGACCCCAGATACGCAGTATTTT.

This chain joins TRBV11-2 and TRBJ1-1; D gene ambiguous. The ends were cut back, 4 bases at V and 2 bases at J, with 8 bases in the middle. The CDR3 contains 13 residues. The V gene's germline CDR1 is SGHAT and CDR2 FQNNGV. The CDR3 coding sequence is TGTGCCAGCAGCTCAACAGTTAACACTGAAGCTTTCTTT. It specifies CASSSTVNTEAFF.

The V gene is TRBV24-1, the J gene TRBJ1-4, with a weak D call TRBD1 (5 bases). There are 16 residues in the CDR3. Looked up from germline, CDR1 is KGHDR and CDR2 is SFDVKD. V was trimmed by 2 bases and J by 8 bases, leaving 17 bases between them. This chain's CDR3 is CATSDSSPGSGEKLFF. CDR3 nucleotides: TGTGCCACCAGTGATTCATCCCCAGGGTCCGGGGAAAAACTGTTTTTT.

This rearrangement joins TRBV27 to TRBJ1-2; the match to TRBD1 covers 8 bases. The CDR3 consists of 15 residues. V gave up 1 base and J gave up 9 bases; unmatched junction bases: 10. Per germline, CDR1 MNHEY and CDR2 SMNVEV (reference sequence). CDR3 in amino acids: CASSLWGTGPDSYTF. CDR3 sequence (DNA): TGTGCCAGCAGTTTATGGGGGACAGGCCCCGATAGCTACACCTTC.

The V gene is TRBV9, the J gene TRBJ1-6; D is possibly TRBD1 (6 bases). V gave up 0 bases and J gave up 10 bases, with 14 bases separating them. Germline V gene sequence: CDR1 SGDLS, CDR2 YYNGEE. CDR3 size: 15 residues. In nucleotides, the CDR3 is TGTGCCAGCAGCGTAGCCTCAGGGGAGAAATCACCCCTCCACTTT. Amino acids: CASSVASGEKSPLHF.

This clone was seen a few times. CDR3 in amino acids: CASSFRGPGIYEQYF. CDR3 DNA sequence: TGTGCCAGCAGTTTTAGGGGGCCTGGGATCTACGAGCAGTACTTC. The chain couples TRBV27 to TRBJ2-7; 7 bases map to TRBD1. The CDR3 consists of 15 residues. The ends lost 3 bases at V and 3 bases at J; junction bases unmatched: 8. Per germline, CDR1 MNHEY and CDR2 SMNVEV (reference sequence).

This chain links TRBV27 with TRBJ1-4; D is perhaps TRBD1 (6 bases). V lost 4 bases and J lost 2, with 8 bases in between. This CDR3 is 14 amino acids long. Germline CDR1 reads MNHEY; CDR2 reads SMNVEV (reference sequence). The CDR3 bases are TGTGCCAGCAGTTACAGGGCGACTAATGAAAAACTGTTTTTT. Its translation: CASSYRATNEKLFF. The whole variable domain, filled in from reference TRBV27 and TRBJ1-4, reads EAQVTQNPRYLITVTGKKLTVTCSQNMNHEYMSWYRQDPGLGLRQIYYSMNVEVTDKGDVPEGYKVSRKEKRNFPLILESPSPNQTSLYFCASSYRATNEKLFFGSGTQLSVL.

This CDR3 is CASSYTGTSVAGELFF. The CDR3 DNA reads TGTGCCAGCAGTTATACCGGGACTAGCGTAGCGGGGGAGCTGTTTTTT. This sequence joins TRBV6-2 or TRBV6-3 and TRBJ2-2, with 10 positions matching TRBD2. The ends lost 3 bases at V and 8 bases at J; junction bases unmatched: 9. The germline V gene has CDR1 MNHEY and CDR2 SVGEGT. There are 16 residues in the CDR3.

The CDR3 loop is CSASPNTGGNYEQYF. The DNA of the CDR3 is TGCAGTGCTAGTCCCAACACAGGGGGCAACTACGAGCAGTACTTC. The chain employs TRBV20-1 and TRBJ2-7; 9 bases line up with TRBD1. V was clipped by 3 bases and J by 3 bases; unmatched bases: 9. Germline CDR1 reads DFQATT; CDR2 reads SNEGSKA (reference sequence). This CDR3 contains 15 residues.

CDR3 bases: TGTGCCGGCCATCCAGGGGACCAAGAGACCCAGTACTTC. Translation gives CAGHPGDQETQYF. The chain has TRBV30 and TRBJ2-5; possibly TRBD1 for D (6 bases). Germline CDR1 is GTSNPN and CDR2 is SVGIG (reference sequence). The CDR3 length is 13 residues. The V end lost 8 bases, the J end lost 0 bases, and 13 bases lay between the germline ends.

CDR3 sequence reads: CASGTSDGTEAFF. The CDR3 DNA follows: TGTGCCAGCGGGACATCGGACGGTACTGAAGCTTTCTTT. The rearrangement uses TRBV7-2 and TRBJ1-1; D possibly corresponds to TRBD1 (6 bases). V was shortened by 8 bases and J by 5 bases, with 15 bases between the two germline ends. The germline CDR1 and CDR2 sequences are SGHTA and FQGNSA. This CDR3 region has 13 residues. Full variable domain (outside the CDR3, taken from reference TRBV7-2 and TRBJ1-1): GAGVSQSPSNKVTEKGKDVELRCDPISGHTALYWYRQSLGQGLEFLIYFQGNSAPDKSGLPSDRFSAERTGGSVSTLTIQRTQQEDSAVYLCASGTSDGTEAFFGQGTRLTVV.

J is TRBJ2-1 and V is TRBV2; D possibly corresponds to TRBD2 (5 bases). Looked up from germline, CDR1 is SNHLY and CDR2 is FYNNEI. The CDR3 consists of 14 residues. V shed 6 bases and J shed 9 bases, with 18 bases lying between them. CDR3 sequence reads: CASRAHGIFSEQFF. The DNA of the CDR3 is TGTGCCAGCAGAGCCCACGGGATCTTTAGTGAGCAGTTCTTC.

The chain's CDR3 is CAIRSPAESTDTQYF. Written as DNA, the CDR3 is TGTGCCATCAGATCACCTGCGGAAAGCACAGATACGCAGTATTTT. The chain combines TRBV10-3 with TRBJ2-3; D is uncertain. Germline CDR1 is ENHRY and CDR2 is SYGVKD. The germline V and J ends were trimmed by 6 bases and 0 bases, with 13 bases remaining between them. The CDR3 sequence is 15 residues long.

In its sample, this clone was seen once. The rearrangement uses TRBV15 and TRBJ2-7; 9 positions match TRBD1. Germline V gene lookup returns CDR1 LNHNV and CDR2 YYDKDF (reference sequence). The CDR3 totals 15 residues. J was trimmed by 1 base and V by 5 bases; bases with no gene match: 6. CDR3 protein: CATSPLGQGSYEQYF. The CDR3 coding sequence is TGTGCCACCAGCCCCCTAGGACAGGGGTCCTACGAGCAGTACTTC.

V usage is TRBV28 and J usage is TRBJ2-5; possible D gene TRBD1, 6 bases. Between the trimmed V and J ends, which lost 0 bases and 5 bases, there was a span of 10 bases. Germline V gene data show CDR1 as MDHEN and CDR2 as SYDVKM. The CDR3 has 14 residues. CDR3 amino acids: CASSLWDRGETQYF. The CDR3 nucleotides read TGTGCCAGCAGTTTATGGGACAGAGGGGAGACCCAGTACTTC.

The J gene is TRBJ1-1, the V gene TRBV7-9; D not resolved. CDR3 length equals 13 residues. The germline gives CDR1 SEHNR, CDR2 FQNEAQ (reference sequence). V dropped 3 bases and J dropped 1 base, with 6 bases sitting between them. CDR3 sequence reads: CASSFGANTEAFF. The CDR3 bases are TGTGCCAGCAGCTTTGGAGCGAACACTGAAGCTTTCTTT.

The chain links TRBV29-1 to TRBJ1-2; TRBD1 might be the D (5 bases). V dropped 5 bases and J dropped 7 bases, with 14 bases sitting between them. The germline gives CDR1 SQVTM, CDR2 ANQGSEA. The CDR3 consists of 12 residues. CDR3 sequence reads: CSVSDSLLGYTF. The CDR3 region has the DNA TGCAGCGTTTCTGACAGTCTCCTTGGCTACACCTTC.

This sequence joins TRBV4-3 and TRBJ2-1; 11 nucleotides agree with TRBD2. Germline CDR1 is LGHNA and CDR2 is YSLEER. V lost 1 base to trimming and J lost 6 bases; unmatched junction nucleotides: 8. CDR3 length: 17 residues. CDR3: CASSQAPLAGVPNEQFF. CDR3 DNA: TGCGCCAGCAGCCAAGCCCCACTAGCGGGAGTCCCCAATGAGCAGTTCTTC.

This rearrangement joins TRBV24-1 to TRBJ2-1, with D maybe TRBD2 (6 bases). V was pared by 4 bases and J by 8 bases, with 20 bases between. This CDR3 has 16 residues. The V gene's germline CDR1 is KGHDR and CDR2 SFDVKD. The CDR3 nucleotides are TGTGCCACCAGTGAACTGGGACTGGGCACAATCCATGAGCAGTTCTTC. Protein: CATSELGLGTIHEQFF.

The chain combines TRBV19 with TRBJ2-6; TRBD2 matches at 12 bases. The V and J ends lost 8 bases and 0 bases, in that order; junction bases with no gene match: 8. From germline, CDR1 is LNHDA and CDR2 SQIVND (reference sequence). CDR3 size: 18 residues. The CDR3 DNA reads as TGTGCCAGTCATGGACTAGCGGGGTCGAGCTCTGGGGCCAACGTCCTGACTTTC. This gives the protein CASHGLAGSSSGANVLTF.

The chain joins TRBV6-2 or TRBV6-3 to TRBJ2-7, with D hard to call. The CDR3 is 13 residues long. The V end lost 5 bases, the J end lost 4 bases, and 12 bases lay between the germline ends. Germline CDR1 and CDR2: MNHEY and SVGEGT. In nucleotides, the CDR3 is TGTGCCAGCAGTCCACGGTATGTGTACGAGCAGTACTTC. Translating it yields CASSPRYVYEQYF.

The chain couples TRBV5-4 to TRBJ2-1; 14 nucleotides match TRBD2. CDR1 is SGHNT and CDR2 is YYREEE in the germline V gene (reference sequence). With V trimmed by 4 bases and J by 9 bases, 6 bases remained unmatched. The CDR3 is made up of 15 amino acids. The CDR3: CASSNRLAGGFEQFF. The DNA of the CDR3 is TGTGCCAGCAGCAATAGACTAGCGGGAGGGTTTGAGCAGTTCTTC.

CDR3 residues: CATSDPLSYNEQFF. The CDR3 DNA follows: TGTGCCACCAGTGATCCACTCTCCTACAATGAGCAGTTCTTC. The chain is built from TRBV24-1 and TRBJ2-1; the D is unclear. V was trimmed by 3 bases and J by 0 bases, leaving 5 bases between them. Germline V gene lookup returns CDR1 KGHDR and CDR2 SFDVKD. This CDR3 spans 14 amino acids.

V is TRBV28 and J is TRBJ1-1; the match to TRBD1 covers 7 bases. Germline-derived CDR1 and CDR2 are MDHEN and SYDVKM. Trimming cost V 4 bases and J 11 bases; bases outside gene matches: 10. The CDR3 consists of 13 residues. CDR3 sequence (DNA): TGTGCCAGCAGTTCGGCAGGGGGGCATCAGGCTTTCTTT. It codes for CASSSAGGHQAFF.